The source of this T cell receptor (beta chain) is a study of blood T cell repertoires in COVID-19. Study-wide background: Acute-phase and convalescent COVID-19 samples originated in the United States, Italy and Spain.

V lost 0 bases, J lost 0 bases, and 2 bases stayed unmatched. Germline loops: CDR1 SGHRS, CDR2 YFSETQ. The CDR3 is 15 residues long. Individuals drawn from under 30 US areas were roughly 18 to 95 years old. Donors of Cohort 3 who recovered were those that had two negative PCRs, clearance, or symptom resolution. Per the original data handling: Estimation of nucleated cell counts relied on the amplification of reference gene primers. The method was immunoSEQ multiplex PCR; TCRdb's version includes in-frame clones alone and lacks a portion of them. D and trimming come from the DNA, and the V and J calls and clone size come from that table. Of under 350,000 clones listed, 85% to 90% are singletons.

V and J are TRBV5-1 and TRBJ1-1, with TRBD1 matching over 7 bases. The sample comprised PBMCs or T cells enriched from blood (not recorded which). The clonotype was recovered from a woman aged 60 to 75 who had recovered from COVID-19. Here the CDR3 reads CASSLGGTVNTEAFF. DNA of the CDR3: TGCGCCAGCAGCTTGGGAGGGACAGTGAACACTGAAGCTTTCTTT.